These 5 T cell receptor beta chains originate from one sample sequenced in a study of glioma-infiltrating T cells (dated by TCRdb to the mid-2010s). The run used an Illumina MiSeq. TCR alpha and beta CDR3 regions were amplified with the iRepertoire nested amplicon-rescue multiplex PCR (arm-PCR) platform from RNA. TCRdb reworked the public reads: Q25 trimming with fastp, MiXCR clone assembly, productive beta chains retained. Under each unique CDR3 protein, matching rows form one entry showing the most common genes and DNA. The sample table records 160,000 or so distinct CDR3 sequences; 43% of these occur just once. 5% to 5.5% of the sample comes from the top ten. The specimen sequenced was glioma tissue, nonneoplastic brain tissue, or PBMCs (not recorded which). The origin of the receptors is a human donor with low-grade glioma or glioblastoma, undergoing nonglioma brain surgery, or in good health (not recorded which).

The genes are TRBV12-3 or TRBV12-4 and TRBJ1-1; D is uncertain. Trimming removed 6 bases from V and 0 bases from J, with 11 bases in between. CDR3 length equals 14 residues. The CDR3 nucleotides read TGTGCCAGCAGAGGGAAAGGCTTGAACACTGAAGCTTTCTTT. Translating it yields CASRGKGLNTEAFF.

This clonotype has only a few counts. CDR3 protein: CASSWKTGRGRTIYF. The CDR3 coding sequence is TGTGCCAGCAGCTGGAAGACCGGGAGAGGGAGGACCATATATTTT. This chain joins TRBV7-2 and TRBJ1-3; D unresolved. The CDR3 extends over 15 amino acids. The germline CDR1 and CDR2 sequences are SGHTA and FQGNSA. Trimming shortened V by 4 bases and J by 10 bases, and 20 bases separated the two germline ends.

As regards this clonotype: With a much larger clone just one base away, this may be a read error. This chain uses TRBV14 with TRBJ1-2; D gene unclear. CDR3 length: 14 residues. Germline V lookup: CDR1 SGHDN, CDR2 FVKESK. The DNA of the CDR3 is TGTGCCAGCAGCCAAGTAAACCAAGGCTATGGCTACAGCTTC. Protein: CASSQVNQGYGYSF.

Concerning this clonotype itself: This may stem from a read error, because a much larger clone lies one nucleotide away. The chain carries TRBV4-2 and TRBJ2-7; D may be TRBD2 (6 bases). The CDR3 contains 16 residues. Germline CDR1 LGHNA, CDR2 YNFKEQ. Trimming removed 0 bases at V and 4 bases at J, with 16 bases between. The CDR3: CASSQDWDSPDYEQYF. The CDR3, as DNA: TGTGCCAGCAGCCAAGACTGGGACTCTCCCGATTACGAGCAGTACTTC.

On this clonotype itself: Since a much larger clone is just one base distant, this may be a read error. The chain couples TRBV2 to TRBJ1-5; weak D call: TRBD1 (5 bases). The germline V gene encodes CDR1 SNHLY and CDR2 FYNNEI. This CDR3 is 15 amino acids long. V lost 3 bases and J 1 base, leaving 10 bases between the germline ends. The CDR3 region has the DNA TGTGCCAGCAGTGATACGCGGGACAGCAATCAGCCCCAGCATTTT. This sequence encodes CASSDTRDSNQPQHF.